What follows are 10 T cell receptor beta chains derived from one specimen sequenced in a study of blood T cell repertoires in COVID-19. The protocol was immunoSEQ multiplex PCR, while the TCRdb copy is restricted to in-frame clones and leaves out a portion. The sample lists 150,000 to 250,000 clones; approximately 82% were seen once. Sequenced: peripheral blood. The receptors here all came from a human donor with acute or convalescent COVID-19. The donor label of this sample is uncertain.

The rearrangement joins TRBV18 to TRBJ2-2, with 9 bases matching TRBD1. Losses at the gene ends were 6 bases for V and 5 bases for J; bases not matched to a gene: 10. This CDR3 contains 16 residues. The germline V gene has CDR1 KGHSH and CDR2 LQKENI. The CDR3 loop reads CASSQQQQGATGELFF. As DNA, the CDR3 is TGTGCCAGCTCTCAACAGCAACAGGGGGCGACCGGGGAGCTGTTTTTT.

The V call is TRBV7-3, the J call TRBJ2-7; D is possibly TRBD1 (6 bases). CDR1 is SGHTA and CDR2 is FQGTGA in the germline V gene. V lost 5 bases, J lost 7 bases, and 15 bases lay in between. The CDR3 sequence is 13 residues long. This CDR3 reads CASSPGQLSEQYF. CDR3 coding DNA: TGTGCCAGCAGCCCCGGACAGCTATCAGAGCAGTACTTC.

The chain joins TRBV4-1 to TRBJ2-1; 12 bases align to TRBD2. V lost 0 bases, J lost 9 bases, and 15 bases stayed unmatched. Germline V gene lookup returns CDR1 MGHRA and CDR2 YSYEKL. The CDR3 is made up of 19 amino acids. Here the CDR3 reads CASSQERVGLAGGSSEQFF. CDR3 nucleotides: TGCGCCAGCAGCCAAGAAAGGGTAGGGCTAGCGGGAGGGTCGAGTGAGCAGTTCTTC.

CDR3 amino acids: CAWSVQVEQYF. The CDR3 nucleotides read TGTGCCTGGAGTGTACAGGTCGAGCAGTACTTC. The chain recombines TRBV30 with TRBJ2-7, with a possible D match to TRBD1 (5 bases). CDR3 length equals 11 residues. Germline values: CDR1 GTSNPN, CDR2 SVGIG (reference sequence). V was clipped by 0 bases and J by 6 bases, with 6 bases between them.

This chain joins TRBV11-2 and TRBJ2-2; D gene unclear. The V end lost 5 bases, the J end lost 0 bases, and 13 bases lay between the germline ends. This CDR3 is 16 amino acids long. Per germline, CDR1 SGHAT and CDR2 FQNNGV. CDR3 coding DNA: TGTGCCAGCAGCAACAGACACCGATCGAACACCGGGGAGCTGTTTTTT. This translates into CASSNRHRSNTGELFF.

The chain combines TRBV30 with TRBJ1-5; 10 bases agree with TRBD1. Germline loops: CDR1 GTSNPN, CDR2 SVGIG (reference sequence). The V gene end was trimmed by 4 bases and the J gene end by 6 bases; junction bases not matched to a gene: 12. CDR3 size: 16 residues. CDR3 in amino acids: CAWTPPRTGGSQPQHF. As DNA, the CDR3 is TGTGCCTGGACACCTCCCCGGACAGGGGGGTCTCAGCCCCAGCATTTT.

The chain links TRBV27 to TRBJ2-3, with D tentatively TRBD2 (6 bases). The CDR3 spans 17 residues. V lost 1 base and J lost 0, with 14 bases in between. Looked up from germline, CDR1 is MNHEY and CDR2 is SMNVEV (reference sequence). The CDR3 loop is CASSLLAGRPSTDTQYF. In nucleotides, the CDR3 is TGTGCCAGCAGTTTATTGGCGGGAAGACCTAGCACAGATACGCAGTATTTT.

This clone appeared a few times. The chain is built from TRBV4-3 and TRBJ1-3, with TRBD1 identical over 8 bases. CDR1 is LGHNA and CDR2 is YSLEER in the germline V gene. The CDR3 is 15 amino acids. The V gene end was trimmed by 0 bases and the J gene end by 8 bases; junction bases not matched to a gene: 6. CDR3 sequence: CASSQDPTGVDTIYF. For the CDR3, the DNA is TGCGCCAGCAGCCAAGATCCGACAGGGGTCGACACCATATATTTT.

The chain joins TRBV27 to TRBJ2-3; a possible D gene is TRBD1 (5 bases). The ends were cut back, 6 bases at V and 0 bases at J, with 10 bases in the middle. This CDR3 comprises 14 residues. The germline V gene encodes CDR1 MNHEY and CDR2 SMNVEV (reference sequence). This CDR3 is CASSYRFSTDTQYF. DNA of the CDR3: TGTGCCAGCAGCTACAGGTTTAGCACAGATACGCAGTATTTT.

This chain connects TRBV6-4 to TRBJ2-1; D not certain. Trimming removed 6 bases at V and 2 bases at J, with 17 bases between. There are 16 residues in the CDR3. Germline lookup yields CDR1 MRHNA and CDR2 SNTAGT. The CDR3 loop is CASSRNLAPAYNEQFF. The CDR3 coding sequence is TGTGCCAGCAGCCGCAACTTAGCCCCGGCCTACAATGAGCAGTTCTTC.